The rows below give T cell receptor beta chains drawn from one sample of a study of OX40 agonist ivuxolimab in advanced cancers. Using immunoSEQ multiplex PCR, the repertoire was profiled, and TCRdb retains in-frame clones only, with some absent. The table lists about 99,000 clones, roughly 95% of them singletons. The sample was CD4+ or CD8+ T cells sorted from blood, taken in a trial of the OX40 agonist ivuxolimab. The receptors originated from an adult with an advanced solid tumor such as melanoma, head and neck, liver or kidney cancer. Both conserved end residues are trimmed from each CDR3.

v_call	cdr3_aa
TRBV2	ASSVGPMAAELF
TRBV9	ASGKEDTEAF
TRBV5-1	ASSLSSYEQY
TRBV15	ATSRDREGGGQY
TRBV2	ASSDSGGGRETQY
TRBV28	ASSQRGGMMNTQY
TRBV19	ASSIEDSDEQY
TRBV14	ASSQAMGTSYEQY
TRBV6-1	ASSEALGRGLTDTQY
TRBV2	ASTEGGVTEKLF
TRBV27	ASSLGLETYEQY
TRBV19	ASSAGTSPTYEQY
TRBV5-1	ASSLEGSPSNYGYT
TRBV27	ASSSNLHTEMGYQETQY
TRBV27	ASSSLAAGELF
TRBV12-5	ASGSGIGQNEKLF
TRBV15	ATSIASGAYEQY
TRBV4-1	ASSQAGAGQGAHTIY
TRBV7-9	ASSPGQGVMRTEAF
TRBV18	ASSPVEMIDNEQF
TRBV27	ASSLLGNTEAF
TRBV6-5	ASSQGDRLEAF
TRBV5-6	ASSLDNTDTQY
TRBV19	ASTFGQVNTEAF
TRBV7-9	ASSLAITEAF
TRBV28	ASSVTGRIDEKLF
TRBV25-1	ASRDGGLYNEQF
TRBV7-2	ASSLEGLAAEQY
TRBV27	ASSPGRANEKLF
TRBV5-4	ASSLGSANTGELF
TRBV10-1	APSSYYGYT
TRBV4-3	ASSQGSGKGYEQY
TRBV7-9	ASSLGPNEKLF
TRBV28	ASSDRGAGEEQY
TRBV28	ASSLGLVGAFINYGYT
TRBV27	ASSPSIGEEQF
TRBV7-9	ASSLAIMAGNEQF
TRBV7-9	ASSRWVGGSSGELF
TRBV7-6	ASSFEGGTDTQY
TRBV9	ASSVDPQYSGNTIY
TRBV5-1	ASSISGETQY
TRBV4-2	ASSQEGFRGESYEQY
TRBV28	ASSSRLAGNTEQY
TRBV6-5	ASSSGQSTDTQY
TRBV4-3	ASSQEKERYTDTQY
TRBV28	ASSLGLTAYEQY
TRBV2	ASSVREEQY
TRBV7-8	ASSLAGTGPYEQY
TRBV4-3	ASSLQRSTRTDTQY
TRBV27	ASSASPGRQNTGELF